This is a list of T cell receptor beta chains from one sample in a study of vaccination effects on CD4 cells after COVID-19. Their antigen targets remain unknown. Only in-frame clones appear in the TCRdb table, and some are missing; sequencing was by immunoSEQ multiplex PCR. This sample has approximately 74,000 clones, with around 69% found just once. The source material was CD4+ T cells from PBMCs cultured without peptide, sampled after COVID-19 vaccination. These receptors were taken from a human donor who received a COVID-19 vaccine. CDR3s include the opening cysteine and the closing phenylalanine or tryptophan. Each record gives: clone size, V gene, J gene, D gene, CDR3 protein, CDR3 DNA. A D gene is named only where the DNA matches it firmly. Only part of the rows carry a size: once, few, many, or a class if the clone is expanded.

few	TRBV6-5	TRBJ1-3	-	CASSYKPRSGNTIYF	TGTGCCAGCAGTTACAAGCCCCGCTCTGGAAACACCATATATTTT
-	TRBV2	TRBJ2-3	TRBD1	CASRARTGGTDTQYF	TGTGCCAGCAGGGCAAGGACAGGGGGCACAGATACGCAGTATTTT
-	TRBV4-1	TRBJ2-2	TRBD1	CASSPSGTGGSGELFF	TGCGCCAGCAGCCCATCCGGGACAGGGGGCTCCGGGGAGCTGTTTTTT
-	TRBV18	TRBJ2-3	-	CASSPPGVHTQYF	TGTGCCAGCTCACCACCAGGGGTACATACGCAGTATTTT
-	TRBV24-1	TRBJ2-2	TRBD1	CATSDFQGAPPGELFF	TGTGCCACCAGTGATTTTCAGGGGGCGCCTCCCGGGGAGCTGTTTTTT
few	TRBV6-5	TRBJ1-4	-	CASSSLQKGTYEKLFF	TGTGCCAGCAGTTCCCTACAGAAGGGGACCTATGAAAAACTGTTTTTT
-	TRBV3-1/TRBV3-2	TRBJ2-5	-	CASRRVQAETQYF	TGTGCCAGCAGGCGCGTCCAAGCAGAGACCCAGTACTTC
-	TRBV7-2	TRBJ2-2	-	CASSPQGFNTGELFF	TGTGCCAGCAGCCCCCAGGGGTTTAACACCGGGGAGCTGTTTTTT
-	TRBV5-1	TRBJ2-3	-	CASSPLGKGTDTQYF	TGCGCCAGCAGCCCCCTAGGGAAGGGCACAGATACGCAGTATTTT
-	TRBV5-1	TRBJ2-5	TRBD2	CASSLGPLAGGQETQYF	TGCGCCAGCAGCTTGGGCCCCCTAGCGGGGGGGCAAGAGACCCAGTACTTC
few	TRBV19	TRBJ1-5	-	CASSIFDQPQHF	TGTGCCAGTAGTATATTCGATCAGCCCCAGCATTTT
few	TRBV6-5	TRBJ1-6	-	CASTDANSPLHF	TGTGCCAGCACCGATGCTAATTCACCCCTCCACTTT
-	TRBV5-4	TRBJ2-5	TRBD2	CASSGGLADQETQYF	TGTGCCAGCAGCGGCGGACTAGCGGACCAAGAGACCCAGTACTTC
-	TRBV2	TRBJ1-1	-	CASSDAGGRTEAFF	TGTGCCAGCAGTGATGCGGGGGGGAGAACTGAAGCTTTCTTT
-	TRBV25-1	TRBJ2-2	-	CASSEPGANTGELFF	TGTGCCAGCAGTGAGCCAGGGGCCAACACCGGGGAGCTGTTTTTT
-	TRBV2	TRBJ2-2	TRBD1	CASTTPGTGSGELFF	TGTGCCAGCACCACCCCCGGGACAGGGTCCGGGGAGCTGTTTTTT
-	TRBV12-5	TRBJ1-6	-	CASGLDSIYNSPLHF	TGTGCTAGTGGTTTGGACAGTATCTATAATTCACCCCTCCACTTT